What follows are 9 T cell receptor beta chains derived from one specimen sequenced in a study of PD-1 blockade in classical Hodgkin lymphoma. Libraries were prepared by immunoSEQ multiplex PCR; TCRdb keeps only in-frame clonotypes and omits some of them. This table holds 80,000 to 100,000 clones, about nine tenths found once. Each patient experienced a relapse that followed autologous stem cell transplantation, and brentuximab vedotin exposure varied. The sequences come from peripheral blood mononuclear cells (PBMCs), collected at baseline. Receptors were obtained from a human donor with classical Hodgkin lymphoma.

CDR3 coding DNA: TGTGCCAGCTCACCAGCCGGGACCGGGGAGCTGTTTTTT. Encoded protein: CASSPAGTGELFF. The chain has TRBV18 and TRBJ2-2; no clear D. Germline V gene data show CDR1 as KGHSH and CDR2 as LQKENI. This CDR3 has 13 amino acids. Trimming shortened V by 2 bases and J by 5 bases, and 6 bases separated the two germline ends.

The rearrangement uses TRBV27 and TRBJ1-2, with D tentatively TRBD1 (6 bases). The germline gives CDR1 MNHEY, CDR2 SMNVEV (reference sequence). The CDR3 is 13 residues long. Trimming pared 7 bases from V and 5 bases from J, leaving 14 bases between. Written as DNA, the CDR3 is TGTGCCAGCAAGGGGGGCCCGGAGTATGGCTACACCTTC. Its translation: CASKGGPEYGYTF.

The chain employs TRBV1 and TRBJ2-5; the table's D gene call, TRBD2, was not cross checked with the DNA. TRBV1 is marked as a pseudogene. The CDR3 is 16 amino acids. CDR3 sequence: CTSSLKAGTSEETQYF. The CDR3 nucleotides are TGCACCAGCAGCCTTAAGGCCGGGACTAGCGAGGAGACCCAGTACTTC.

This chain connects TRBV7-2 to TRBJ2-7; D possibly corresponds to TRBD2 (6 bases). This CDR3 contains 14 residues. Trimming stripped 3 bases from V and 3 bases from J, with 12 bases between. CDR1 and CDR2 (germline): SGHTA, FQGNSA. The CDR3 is CASSFLAEGYEQYF. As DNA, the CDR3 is TGTGCCAGCAGCTTTTTAGCGGAAGGCTACGAGCAGTACTTC.

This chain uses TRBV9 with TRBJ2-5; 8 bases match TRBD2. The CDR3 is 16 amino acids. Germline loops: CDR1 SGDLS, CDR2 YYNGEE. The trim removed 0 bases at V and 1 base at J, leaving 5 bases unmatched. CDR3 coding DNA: TGTGCCAGCAGCGTAGGTAGCGGGGTGCCCCAAGAGACCCAGTACTTC. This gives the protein CASSVGSGVPQETQYF.

In nucleotides, the CDR3 is TGTGCCAGCAGCACACTGTTGGGCAATCAGCCCCAGCATTTT. Translating it yields CASSTLLGNQPQHF. The V gene is TRBV28, the J gene TRBJ1-5; D ambiguous. Trimming took 6 bases from V and 2 from J, leaving 11 bases between them. Germline CDR1 MDHEN, CDR2 SYDVKM. There are 14 residues in the CDR3.

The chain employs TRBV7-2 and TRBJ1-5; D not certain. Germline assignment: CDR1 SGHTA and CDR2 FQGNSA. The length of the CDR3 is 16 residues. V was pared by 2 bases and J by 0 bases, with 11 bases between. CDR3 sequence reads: CASSLFGSFSNQPQHF. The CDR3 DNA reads TGTGCCAGCAGCTTATTCGGCAGTTTTAGCAATCAGCCCCAGCATTTT.

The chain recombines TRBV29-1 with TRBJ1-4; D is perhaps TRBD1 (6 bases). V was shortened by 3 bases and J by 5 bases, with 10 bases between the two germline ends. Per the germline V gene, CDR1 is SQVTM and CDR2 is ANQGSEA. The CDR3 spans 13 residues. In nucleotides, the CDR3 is TGCAGCGTTGACCTGCAGGGGAATGAAAAACTGTTTTTT. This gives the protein CSVDLQGNEKLFF.

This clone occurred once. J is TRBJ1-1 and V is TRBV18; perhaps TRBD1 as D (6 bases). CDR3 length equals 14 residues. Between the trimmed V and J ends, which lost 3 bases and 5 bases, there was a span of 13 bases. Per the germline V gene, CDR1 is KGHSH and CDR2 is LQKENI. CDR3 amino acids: CASSPLSDSTEAFF. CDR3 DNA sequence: TGTGCCAGCTCACCTTTATCGGACAGTACTGAAGCTTTCTTT.